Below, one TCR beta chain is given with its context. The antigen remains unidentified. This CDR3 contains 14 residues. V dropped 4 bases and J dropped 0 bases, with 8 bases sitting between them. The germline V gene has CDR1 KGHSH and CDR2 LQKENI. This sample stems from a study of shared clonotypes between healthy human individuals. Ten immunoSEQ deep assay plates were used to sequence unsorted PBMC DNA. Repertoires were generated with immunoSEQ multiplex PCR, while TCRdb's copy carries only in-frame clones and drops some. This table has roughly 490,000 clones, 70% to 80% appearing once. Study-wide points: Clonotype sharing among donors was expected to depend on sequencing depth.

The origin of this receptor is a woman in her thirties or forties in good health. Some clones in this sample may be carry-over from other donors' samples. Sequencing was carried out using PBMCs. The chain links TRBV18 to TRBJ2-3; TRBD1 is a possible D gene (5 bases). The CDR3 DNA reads TGTGCCAGCTCACTAACAGGTAGCACAGATACGCAGTATTTT. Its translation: CASSLTGSTDTQYF.